These T cell receptor beta chains were read from a single sample in a study of beta chain features in type 1 diabetes. Assay: immunoSEQ multiplex PCR; the TCRdb copy retains only in-frame clones and omits some. The sample consists of roughly 53,000 clones, over 40% of them appearing once. The material sequenced was Tregs from blood. Receptors originate from a man aged 25-45 years with type 1 diabetes. The conserved cysteine and the conserved F or W are not part of the CDR3 here. The order of the fields is V gene, J gene, CDR3 protein.

V gene: TRBV7-2
J gene: TRBJ1-1
CDR3 protein: ASSVDRGNTEAF

V gene: TRBV7-2
J gene: TRBJ1-2
CDR3 protein: ASSLDYGLAYGYT

V gene: TRBV27
J gene: TRBJ2-5
CDR3 protein: ASSLSGTGPRY

V gene: TRBV7-8
J gene: TRBJ1-5
CDR3 protein: ASSRTGNQPQH

V gene: TRBV7-9
J gene: TRBJ2-1
CDR3 protein: ASSLVRVLGDEQF

V gene: TRBV6-6
J gene: TRBJ2-7
CDR3 protein: ASSSLGRNYEQY

V gene: TRBV7-8
J gene: TRBJ2-2
CDR3 protein: ASSLNTGELF

V gene: TRBV2
J gene: TRBJ2-7
CDR3 protein: ASSPGLANEQY

V gene: TRBV6-6
J gene: TRBJ2-1
CDR3 protein: ASSPASGSTHEQF

V gene: TRBV28
J gene: TRBJ1-1
CDR3 protein: ASSPTRGGTEAF

V gene: TRBV6-6
J gene: TRBJ2-7
CDR3 protein: ASSYTLAGGSYEQY

V gene: TRBV4-2
J gene: TRBJ2-5
CDR3 protein: ASSQDGTVEETQY

V gene: TRBV19
J gene: TRBJ2-1
CDR3 protein: ASSRESGAYNEQF

V gene: TRBV5-4
J gene: TRBJ2-1
CDR3 protein: ASRGGAGVNEQF

V gene: TRBV4-3
J gene: TRBJ2-3
CDR3 protein: ASSQDRVAGADTQY

V gene: TRBV28
J gene: TRBJ1-4
CDR3 protein: ASTSPGEGNEKLF

V gene: TRBV19
J gene: TRBJ1-5
CDR3 protein: ASSRWTQGDQPQH

V gene: TRBV7-9
J gene: TRBJ2-1
CDR3 protein: ASSYLLENEQF

V gene: TRBV2
J gene: TRBJ1-1
CDR3 protein: ASRGQGSTEAF

V gene: TRBV9
J gene: TRBJ1-2
CDR3 protein: ASSPNLMRGDYGYT

V gene: TRBV7-9
J gene: TRBJ2-6
CDR3 protein: ASSLATAGANVLT

V gene: TRBV27
J gene: TRBJ2-1
CDR3 protein: ASSLSRQARIDNEQF

V gene: TRBV19
J gene: TRBJ1-6
CDR3 protein: ASSNRNSPLH

V gene: TRBV5-5
J gene: TRBJ1-4
CDR3 protein: ASSLTPREKLF

V gene: TRBV2
J gene: TRBJ1-2
CDR3 protein: ASRAQGEAGYT

V gene: TRBV19
J gene: TRBJ2-5
CDR3 protein: ASSMRLEETQY

V gene: TRBV10-3
J gene: TRBJ2-1
CDR3 protein: AISLQGAYNEQF